This T cell receptor (beta chain) was captured by sequencing in a study of control samples from healthy donors and cancer patients. Germline CDR1 reads LNHDA; CDR2 reads SQIVND (reference sequence). CDR3 length: 15 amino acids. Trimming cost V 7 bases and J 7 bases; bases outside gene matches: 12. Profiled with immunoSEQ multiplex PCR; TCRdb holds only in-frame clones, not every one. The data hold around 41,000 clones, with around 83% observed a single time. The receptor comes from a woman between 55 and 75 years old with lung cancer. The material sequenced was PBMCs. The chain uses TRBV19 and TRBJ2-1; 8 nucleotides align to TRBD1. The CDR3 bases are TGTGCCAGTACCGAAAGACCCGGACAGGGAAATGAGCAGTTCTTC. It is translated as CASTERPGQGNEQFF.